This T cell receptor beta chain is from a study of blood T cell repertoires in COVID-19. The CDR3 totals 15 residues. J gave up 1 base and V 5 bases, and 6 bases lay outside the gene matches. CDR1 and CDR2 (germline): KGHSH, LQKENI. Libraries were prepared by immunoSEQ multiplex PCR; TCRdb keeps only in-frame clonotypes and omits some of them. Counted here are about 140,000 clones, 81% occurring once; the ten biggest clones make up roughly 8.2%. This clone was recorded once. The receptor was derived from a human donor in a cohort sampled during active COVID-19. The genes are TRBV18 and TRBJ2-7, with 9 positions matching TRBD2. The sequenced sample was peripheral blood. Here the CDR3 reads CASSSPGLASYEQYF. In DNA form, the CDR3 reads TGTGCCAGCTCATCTCCGGGACTAGCTTCCTACGAGCAGTACTTC.